These 3 T cell receptor beta chains were all obtained from the same sample, sequenced in a study of STAT5B mutations in CD4+ large granular lymphocyte leukemia. Sequencing used immunoSEQ multiplex PCR; TCRdb keeps in-frame clones, though not all of them. The sample comprises 30,000 to 40,000 clones, approximately 85% of which are singletons, and less than 1.5% rests with the top ten. Material: CD4+ T cells from blood buffy coats. These receptors were taken from a human donor in good health.

The chain uses TRBV30 and TRBJ1-2, with 8 positions matching TRBD1. From germline, CDR1 is GTSNPN and CDR2 SVGIG (reference sequence). The J segment lost 5 bases and the V segment lost 5 bases, leaving 4 bases of the junction unmatched. There are 12 residues in the CDR3. The CDR3 loop reads CAWSGGGYGYTF. CDR3 coding DNA: TGTGCCTGGTCAGGGGGCGGTTATGGCTACACCTTC.

DNA for the CDR3: TGTGCCACCTCCCTCCGGGACGGATCCCGCAATCAGCCCCAGCATTTT. Translated, it gives CATSLRDGSRNQPQHF. The rearrangement links TRBV2 to TRBJ1-5, with D possibly TRBD1 on 5 matching bases. The V gene's germline CDR1 is SNHLY and CDR2 FYNNEI. The ends were cut back, 10 bases at V and 2 bases at J, with 21 bases in the middle. This CDR3 is built from 16 residues.

This clone was detected a few times. J is TRBJ1-5 and V is TRBV5-1, with a weak D call TRBD1 (6 bases). Germline V lookup: CDR1 SGHRS, CDR2 YFSETQ. Trimming cost V 4 bases and J 9 bases, with 14 bases left between them. The CDR3 has 13 residues. The CDR3 sequence is CASSHDRTGPQHF. CDR3 sequence (DNA): TGCGCCAGCAGCCACGACAGGACGGGGCCCCAGCATTTT.